This T cell receptor (beta chain) was identified during a study of T-cell memory formation after mild COVID-19. Points from the study as a whole: Some clones that responded turned up in pre-infection memory, which suggests that cross-reactive memory joined in. Clones contracting over day 15 to 85 were CD4/CD8 balanced, with later expanders leaning CD4+.

TCRalpha and TCRbeta libraries used 5'RACE with constant-segment primers and UMIs. TCRdb called the 5' RACE reads again in MiXCR, with one record for every CDR3 protein. Of roughly 170,000 distinct CDR3 sequences detected, about 18% appear once; the ten largest clones hold 3% to 4.5%. Unmatched junction bases numbered 17, after V lost 4 bases and J lost 10 bases. Germline lookup yields CDR1 SGHVS and CDR2 FNYEAQ. The CDR3 has 17 amino acids. A note on this clonotype: Its antigen remains unidentified.

The source is a man younger than 35 who had mild COVID-19 (a few samples of this study predate the infection). Cell type and time point are not known. This rearrangement joins TRBV7-6 to TRBJ2-1, with 9 bases matching TRBD2. Sequenced material: PBMCs or a T cell subset sorted from them (not recorded which). The CDR3 DNA reads TGTGCCAGCAGCTCTACCCCTTTCGCGGGGGGGCGGAAAGAGCAGTTCTTC. Protein sequence: CASSSTPFAGGRKEQFF.